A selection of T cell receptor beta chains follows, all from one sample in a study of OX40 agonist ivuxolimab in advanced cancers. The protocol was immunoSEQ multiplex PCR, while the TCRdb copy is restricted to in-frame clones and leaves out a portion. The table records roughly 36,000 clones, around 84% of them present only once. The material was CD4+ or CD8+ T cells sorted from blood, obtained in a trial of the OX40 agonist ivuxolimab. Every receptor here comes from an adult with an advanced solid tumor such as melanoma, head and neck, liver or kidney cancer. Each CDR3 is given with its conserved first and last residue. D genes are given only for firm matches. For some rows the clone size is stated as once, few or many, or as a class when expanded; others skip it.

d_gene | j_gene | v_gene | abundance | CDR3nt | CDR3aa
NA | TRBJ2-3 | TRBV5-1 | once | TGCGCCAGCAGCTTGGCCGCAGCTACCGACACAGATACGCAGTATTTT | CASSLAAATDTDTQYF
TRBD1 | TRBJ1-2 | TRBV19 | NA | TGTGCCAGTAGTGTTGGTACAGGGGGCGAAGGAGGCTATGGCTACACCTTC | CASSVGTGGEGGYGYTF
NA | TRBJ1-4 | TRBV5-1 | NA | TGCGCCAGCTCTTTGGGGGGGCTTAGTGAAAAACTGTTTTTT | CASSLGGLSEKLFF
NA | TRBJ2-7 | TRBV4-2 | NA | TGTGCCAGCAGCGCACACGGAGCAGGGGATGACTACGAGCAGTACTTC | CASSAHGAGDDYEQYF
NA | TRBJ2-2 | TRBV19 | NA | TGTGCCAGTACCCCCGGAGATGGGTCGCGGGAGCTGTTTTTT | CASTPGDGSRELFF
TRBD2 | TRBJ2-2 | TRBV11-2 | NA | TGTGCCAGCAGCTTCTGGGCGGGAGGTGGGACCGGGGAGCTGTTTTTT | CASSFWAGGGTGELFF
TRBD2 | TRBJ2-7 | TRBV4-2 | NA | TGTGCCAGCAGCCCCCCCACGGGGACTAGCGGCTACTACGAGCAGTACTTC | CASSPPTGTSGYYEQYF
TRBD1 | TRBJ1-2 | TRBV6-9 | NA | TGTGCCAGCAGTAACAGGGGCGGCTACACCTTC | CASSNRGGYTF
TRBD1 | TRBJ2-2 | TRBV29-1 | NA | TGCAGCGTTGACCCGGGACAGGGAACCGGGGAGCTGTTTTTT | CSVDPGQGTGELFF
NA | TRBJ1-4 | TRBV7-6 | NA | TGTGCCAGCTCAGGCGGGGAGCGTCGCTTCTACGCAACTAATGAAAAACTGTTTTTT | CASSGGERRFYATNEKLFF
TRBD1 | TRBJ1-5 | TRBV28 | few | TGTGCCAGCAGTCCATACCGACAGGGTTTAGGCAATCAGCCCCAGCATTTT | CASSPYRQGLGNQPQHF
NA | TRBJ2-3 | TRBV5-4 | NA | TGTGCCAGCAGCCCCCGAGGGTCAACTAGCACAGATACGCAGTATTTT | CASSPRGSTSTDTQYF
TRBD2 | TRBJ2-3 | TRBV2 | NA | TGTGCCAGCAGCGGACTAGCGGGAGTGAGCACAGATACGCAGTATTTT | CASSGLAGVSTDTQYF
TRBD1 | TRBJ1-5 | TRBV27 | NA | TGTGCCAGCAGTTCACGACAGGGGGCTTTTCAGCCCCAGCATTTT | CASSSRQGAFQPQHF
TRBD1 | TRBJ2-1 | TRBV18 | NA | TGTGCCAGCTCACCTTTTGACAGGGGGACGGGCAATGAGCAGTTCTTC | CASSPFDRGTGNEQFF
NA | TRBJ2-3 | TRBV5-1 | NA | TGCGCCAGCAGCCAAAGGACTGACAGCACAGATACGCAGTATTTT | CASSQRTDSTDTQYF
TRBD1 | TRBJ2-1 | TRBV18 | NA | TGTGCCAGCTCACCCAGGGGGTGGGATGAGCAGTTCTTC | CASSPRGWDEQFF
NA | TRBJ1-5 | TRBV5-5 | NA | TGTGCCAGCAGCTTGCTTTCGTACGGGAATCAGCCCCAGCATTTT | CASSLLSYGNQPQHF
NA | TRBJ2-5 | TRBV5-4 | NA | TGTGCCAGCAGCTCGGGTAAAGGCAGGGATTTGAAAGAGACCCAGTACTTC | CASSSGKGRDLKETQYF
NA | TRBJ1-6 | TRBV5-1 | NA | TGCGCCAGCAGCTTGGAAGGGTACTATAATTCACCCCTCCACTTT | CASSLEGYYNSPLHF
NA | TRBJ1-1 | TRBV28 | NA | TGTGCCAGCAGGGGGAACACTGAAGCTTTCTTT | CASRGNTEAFF
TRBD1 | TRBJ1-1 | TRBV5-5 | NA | TGTGCCAGCAGCTCCGCGGACAGGACTGAAGCTTTCTTT | CASSSADRTEAFF
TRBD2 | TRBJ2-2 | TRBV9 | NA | TGTGCCAGCAGCCCTACCCCGGGACTAAGTCAGGCCGGGGAGCTGTTTTTT | CASSPTPGLSQAGELFF
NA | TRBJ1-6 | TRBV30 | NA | TGTGCCTGGAGCGGGGGGGTTCGGTATAATTCACCCCTCCACTTT | CAWSGGVRYNSPLHF
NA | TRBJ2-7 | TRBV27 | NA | TGTGCCAGCAGTCCGCTTGCGGGCTACGAGCAGTACTTC | CASSPLAGYEQYF
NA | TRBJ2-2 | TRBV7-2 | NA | TGTGCCAGCAGCTTATTTAGTAAAACCGGGGAGCTGTTTTTT | CASSLFSKTGELFF
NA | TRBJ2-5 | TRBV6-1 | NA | TGTGCCAGCAGTTACAGCCAGACCCAGTACTTC | CASSYSQTQYF
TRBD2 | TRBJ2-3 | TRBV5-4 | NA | TGTGCCAGCAGCCAAACGGGACTAGTATTAAGAGATACGCAGTATTTT | CASSQTGLVLRDTQYF
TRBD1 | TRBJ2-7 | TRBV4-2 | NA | TGTGCCAGCAGCCAATTTCCGGGACAGACCTACGAGCAGTACTTC | CASSQFPGQTYEQYF
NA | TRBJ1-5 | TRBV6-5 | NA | TGTGCCAGCAGGCTACAGGGCCCCCAGCCCCAGCATTTT | CASRLQGPQPQHF
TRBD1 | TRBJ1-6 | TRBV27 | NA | TGTGCCAGCAGTTTGAGGGTAGGGACAGGGGGCTATAATTCACCCCTCCACTTT | CASSLRVGTGGYNSPLHF
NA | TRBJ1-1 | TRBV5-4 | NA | TGTGCCAGCAGCCCAACAGGGTTAGGGCGGACTGAAGCTTTCTTT | CASSPTGLGRTEAFF
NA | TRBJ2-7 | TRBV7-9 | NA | TGTGCCAGCAGCCGTCAAGCGACCTCCTACGAGCAGTACTTC | CASSRQATSYEQYF